The 17 T cell receptor beta chains in this list originate from one sample, sequenced in a study of CD4 T cells in relation to SARS-CoV-2 and coronaviruses. Assay used: immunoSEQ multiplex PCR; TCRdb lists only in-frame clones, some missing. The data show under 70,000 clones, 86% seen once. Unexposed donor CD4+ T cells date from about 2011-2018, before the COVID-19 pandemic. The sequenced sample consisted of memory CD4+ T cells from PBMCs. The source is a human donor in good health.

As DNA, the CDR3 is TGTGCCAGCAGAACAACTAGTGGTGAGCAGTTCTTC. This translates into CASRTTSGEQFF. This chain joins TRBV6-5 and TRBJ2-1; possibly TRBD2 for D (5 bases). Trimming took off 6 bases at V and 9 bases at J, with 12 bases between the two ends. The V gene's germline CDR1 is MNHEY and CDR2 SVGAGI. CDR3 length: 12 amino acids.

This chain links TRBV21-1 with TRBJ1-5; the table's D call TRBD1 went unverified against the DNA. TRBV21-1 is described as a pseudogene. This CDR3 has 17 residues. The chain's CDR3 is CASSKARTGESNQPQHF. For the CDR3, the DNA is TGTGCCAGCAGCAAAGCCCGTACAGGGGAAAGCAATCAGCCCCAGCATTTT.

The rearrangement joins TRBV7-9 to TRBJ2-2; TRBD1 might be the D (6 bases). The CDR3 sequence is 13 residues long. Deletions cut 4 bases from V and 5 bases from J, with 8 bases between. Germline values: CDR1 SEHNR, CDR2 FQNEAQ (reference sequence). The CDR3 bases are TGTGCCAGCAGCTCAGGGGCAACCGGGGAGCTGTTTTTT. Protein sequence: CASSSGATGELFF.

The chain carries TRBV7-3 and TRBJ2-7; TRBD1 agrees at 10 bases. Germline assignment: CDR1 SGHTA and CDR2 FQGTGA. The CDR3 has 15 amino acids. The junction had 7 bases not matched to a gene; V was cut back by 5 bases and J by 3 bases. The CDR3 sequence: CASSQPGQGNYEQYF. Here the CDR3 DNA reads TGTGCCAGCAGCCAACCGGGACAGGGGAACTACGAGCAGTACTTC.

The V call is TRBV7-6, the J call TRBJ1-1; 7 bases are shared with TRBD1. Looked up from germline, CDR1 is SGHVS and CDR2 is FNYEAQ. The CDR3 consists of 16 residues. Trimming at V came to 5 bases and at J to 7 bases, leaving 16 bases not matched to a gene. CDR3 bases: TGTGCCAGCAGCCAGCCGACAGGGTTTGAGAGGGTTGAAGCTTTCTTT. Amino acid sequence: CASSQPTGFERVEAFF.

The sample holds a few counts of this clone. This chain joins TRBV2 and TRBJ2-3, with 10 positions matching TRBD2. There are 19 residues in the CDR3. The germline gives CDR1 SNHLY, CDR2 FYNNEI. With V trimmed by 10 bases and J by 0 bases, 19 bases remained unmatched. The CDR3 DNA reads TGTGCCAACACGTCAGGGGGCTCCTTAGCGGGAGGAAGCACAGATACGCAGTATTTT. Translated: CANTSGGSLAGGSTDTQYF.

V usage is TRBV12-3 or TRBV12-4 and J usage is TRBJ2-7; the D is unclear. V lost 8 bases and J lost 5, with 16 bases in between. This CDR3 comprises 13 residues. CDR3 sequence (DNA): TGTGCCAGCGGGAACTTTGGTGGGAACGAGCAGTACTTC. This translates into CASGNFGGNEQYF.

In this sample, this clone turned up a few times. The V gene is TRBV13, the J gene TRBJ1-5, with D hard to call. Germline V lookup: CDR1 PRHDT, CDR2 FYEKMQ (reference sequence). The CDR3 runs 13 residues. Deletions cut 6 bases from V and 3 bases from J, with 9 bases between. CDR3 protein: CASSPRLNQPQHF. CDR3 DNA sequence: TGTGCCAGCAGTCCCCGGCTCAATCAGCCCCAGCATTTT.

V gene TRBV19 combines with J gene TRBJ2-7; perhaps TRBD1 as D (5 bases). V lost 0 bases and J lost 2, with 11 bases in between. The CDR3 is 15 residues long. Germline CDR1 is LNHDA and CDR2 is SQIVND (reference sequence). As DNA, the CDR3 is TGTGCCAGTAGTATAGAACAGGAAGGGACCTACGAGCAGTACTTC. This sequence encodes CASSIEQEGTYEQYF.

V is TRBV7-9 and J is TRBJ2-7; perhaps TRBD2 as D (7 bases). With 0 bases removed from V and 6 bases from J, the gap between germline ends came to 18 bases. The CDR3 runs 16 residues. Per the germline V gene, CDR1 is SEHNR and CDR2 is FQNEAQ (reference sequence). The CDR3 bases are TGTGCCAGCAGCTTAGCAGGGGGGAGGGCCAGGTTCGAGCAGTACTTC. As protein: CASSLAGGRARFEQYF.

The chain combines TRBV6-5 with TRBJ1-2; 7 nucleotides line up with TRBD1. CDR1 is MNHEY and CDR2 is SVGAGI in the germline V gene. The CDR3 is made up of 14 amino acids. J gave up 8 bases and V 6 bases, and 12 bases lay outside the gene matches. The CDR3 region is CASRDSTGFRGYTF. The CDR3 DNA follows: TGTGCCAGCAGAGACTCGACAGGGTTCCGCGGCTACACCTTC.

This chain links TRBV3-1 (or the pseudogene TRBV3-2) with TRBJ1-5; no clear D. The germline V and J ends were trimmed by 1 base and 2 bases, with 9 bases remaining between them. Germline V gives CDR1 LGHDT, CDR2 YNNKEL (reference sequence). The CDR3 sequence is 15 residues long. Here the CDR3 reads CASSQGPSGNQPQHF. For the CDR3, the DNA is TGTGCCAGCAGCCAAGGACCCTCAGGCAATCAGCCCCAGCATTTT.

The V and J genes are TRBV19 and TRBJ1-5; 9 nucleotides match TRBD1. Looked up from germline, CDR1 is LNHDA and CDR2 is SQIVND (reference sequence). The V gene end was trimmed by 7 bases and the J gene end by 5 bases; junction bases not matched to a gene: 6. The CDR3 contains 14 residues. The CDR3 DNA follows: TGTGCCAGTAACAGGGGGCAAACGGATCAGCCCCAGCATTTT. The encoded protein is CASNRGQTDQPQHF.

This sequence joins TRBV28 and TRBJ1-6, with a tentative D call TRBD1 (6 bases). Per germline, CDR1 MDHEN and CDR2 SYDVKM. The CDR3 length is 16 residues. Trimming removed 6 bases from V and 0 bases from J, with 12 bases in between. The CDR3 DNA reads TGTGCCAGCAGCCGAGGGGGGGGCTCCTATAATTCACCCCTCCACTTT. It is translated as CASSRGGGSYNSPLHF.

The V call is TRBV7-3, the J call TRBJ2-5; the match to TRBD2 covers 16 bases. V was clipped by 1 base and J by 7 bases; unmatched bases: 6. Germline CDR1 SGHTA, CDR2 FQGTGA. The CDR3 loop spans 17 amino acids. CDR3 sequence reads: CASSLMGTSGRAGTQYF. CDR3 nucleotides: TGTGCCAGCAGCTTAATGGGGACTAGCGGGAGGGCTGGGACCCAGTACTTC.

The V and J genes are TRBV27 and TRBJ1-2; tentative D call: TRBD1 (6 bases). Germline CDR1 is MNHEY and CDR2 is SMNVEV (reference sequence). There are 15 residues in the CDR3. Trimming took off 4 bases at V and 6 bases at J, with 18 bases between the two ends. The CDR3 sequence: CASSSPGQPGNGYTF. The CDR3 region has the DNA TGTGCCAGCAGTTCCCCTGGACAGCCTGGAAATGGCTACACCTTC.

V is TRBV23-1 and J is TRBJ2-1; the D gene is possibly TRBD2 (7 bases). TRBV23-1 is an ORF; its function is uncertain. The V end was cut by 11 bases, the J end by 14 bases, with 19 bases between. This CDR3 contains 11 residues. CDR3 nucleotides: TGCGCCCTCACCGGGGGGCCCAGTAAGTTCTTC. This sequence encodes CALTGGPSKFF.